A single sample is the source of the 8 T cell receptor beta chains below, sequenced in a study of cytomegalovirus exposure and HLA in healthy donors. The protocol was immunoSEQ multiplex PCR, while the TCRdb copy is restricted to in-frame clones and leaves out a portion. The table lists over 200,000 clones, around four fifths of them singletons. The sample consisted of PBMCs. These receptors all stem from a young woman in good health and CMV-seronegative.

This chain joins TRBV30 and TRBJ1-5; TRBD1 is a possible D gene (5 bases). Germline lookup yields CDR1 GTSNPN and CDR2 SVGIG (reference sequence). V lost 8 bases and J 2 bases, leaving 13 bases between the germline ends. The CDR3 consists of 13 residues. Here the CDR3 DNA reads TGTGCCGGTTGGGGGATACGCAATCAGCCCCAGCATTTT. This sequence encodes CAGWGIRNQPQHF.

The chain has TRBV4-2 and TRBJ1-6; possible D gene TRBD1, 5 bases. Trimming stripped 1 base from V and 9 bases from J, with 16 bases between. Per the germline V gene, CDR1 is LGHNA and CDR2 is YNFKEQ. This CDR3 contains 16 residues. CDR3: CASSQAWGRGTSPLHF. CDR3 DNA sequence: TGTGCCAGCAGCCAAGCTTGGGGCCGAGGAACTTCACCCCTCCACTTT.

The rearrangement links TRBV5-1 to TRBJ2-3, with no clear D. Germline lookup yields CDR1 SGHRS and CDR2 YFSETQ. There are 12 residues in the CDR3. Trimming removed 0 bases at V and 6 bases at J, with 5 bases between. The CDR3 nucleotides read TGCGCCAGCAGCTTGGAACAGGATACGCAGTATTTT. Translated, it gives CASSLEQDTQYF.

J is TRBJ2-1 and V is TRBV5-1; 9 positions agree with TRBD2. V was clipped by 3 bases and J by 4 bases; unmatched bases: 8. Germline V gives CDR1 SGHRS, CDR2 YFSETQ. CDR3 size: 16 residues. The CDR3 bases are TGCGCCAGCAGCTATACAAGCGGGGGGCTGTACAATGAGCAGTTCTTC. Encoded protein: CASSYTSGGLYNEQFF. Filled out from reference TRBV5-1 and TRBJ2-1, the complete variable domain reads KAGVTQTPRYLIKTRGQQVTLSCSPISGHRSVSWYQQTPGQGLQFLFEYFSETQRNKGNFPGRFSGRQFSNSRSEMNVSTLELGDSALYLCASSYTSGGLYNEQFFGPGTRLTVL.

The chain carries TRBV27 and TRBJ2-3; 10 nucleotides align to TRBD2. This CDR3 spans 14 amino acids. Germline V lookup: CDR1 MNHEY, CDR2 SMNVEV (reference sequence). J was trimmed by 1 base and V by 8 bases; bases with no gene match: 3. CDR3 sequence reads: CASSAGGGTDTQYF. The CDR3 DNA reads TGTGCCAGCTCAGCGGGAGGGGGCACAGATACGCAGTATTTT.

The gene calls are TRBV5-1 and TRBJ2-7, with 8 bases fitting TRBD2. V was clipped by 2 bases and J by 1 base; unmatched bases: 2. CDR1 is SGHRS and CDR2 is YFSETQ in the germline V gene. The CDR3 spans 14 residues. The CDR3: CASSLIAGSYEQYF. The CDR3 coding sequence is TGCGCCAGCAGCTTAATAGCGGGGTCCTACGAGCAGTACTTC.

This clone appeared once. This rearrangement joins TRBV6-6 to TRBJ1-2, with D possibly TRBD1 on 5 matching bases. Trimming stripped 6 bases from V and 5 bases from J, with 19 bases between. Germline V gene lookup returns CDR1 MNHNY and CDR2 SVGAGI (reference sequence). CDR3 length equals 15 residues. The CDR3 nucleotides are TGTGCCAGCAGCCCAACCCAGACAGCGAATTATGGCTACACCTTC. Translating gives CASSPTQTANYGYTF.

This chain joins TRBV29-1 and TRBJ2-1, with D possibly matching TRBD2 (6 bases). The germline V gene encodes CDR1 SQVTM and CDR2 ANQGSEA. V gave up 3 bases and J gave up 6 bases, with 18 bases separating them. The CDR3 is made up of 15 amino acids. CDR3 region: CSVDSGGLGSNEQFF. The DNA for the CDR3 is TGCAGCGTTGACTCCGGGGGATTAGGATCCAATGAGCAGTTCTTC.